This TCR beta chain was retrieved from a study of T cells in Graves' hyperthyroidism and ophthalmopathy. Uncontrolled infection, other autoimmune disease, pregnancy or lactation barred patients from enrollment. This clonotype was detected a few times. Amplified TCR beta CDR3 regions came from RNA transcripts. HTBI primers drove first-round RT-PCR of the TCR CDR3. One entry per CDR3 protein results from TCRdb running MiXCR on the multiplex PCR reads. This table has roughly 360,000 distinct CDR3 sequences, roughly 14% appearing once. Trimming stripped 6 bases from V and 2 bases from J, with 12 bases between. The germline V gene encodes CDR1 WNHNN and CDR2 SYGVQD (reference sequence). The CDR3 is made up of 14 amino acids.

The TCR originated in a young man with Graves' hyperthyroidism that later progressed to Graves' ophthalmopathy. Sequenced: blood. The V call is TRBV10-1, the J call TRBJ2-3, with D possibly TRBD2 on 6 matching bases. The CDR3 spells CASSTGGNTDTQYF. Written as DNA, the CDR3 is TGCGCCAGCAGCACCGGCGGGAACACAGATACGCAGTATTTT.